Listed here are 13 T cell receptor beta chains from one sample, sequenced in a study of OX40 agonist ivuxolimab in advanced cancers. Sequencing used immunoSEQ multiplex PCR; TCRdb keeps in-frame clones, though not all of them. The sample contains some 20,000 clones, approximately 84% of which appear only once. The specimen was CD4+ or CD8+ T cells sorted from blood, collected in a trial of the OX40 agonist ivuxolimab. These receptors all stem from an adult with an advanced solid tumor such as melanoma, head and neck, liver or kidney cancer.

This chain connects TRBV7-6 to TRBJ2-7; no reliable D call. CDR3 length: 15 amino acids. Trimming left V 5 bases short and J 0 bases short, with 14 bases between. The germline gives CDR1 SGHVS, CDR2 FNYEAQ. The CDR3: CASSPPGSHSYEQYF. CDR3 sequence (DNA): TGTGCCAGCAGCCCCCCCGGGTCCCACTCCTACGAGCAGTACTTC.

This chain uses TRBV29-1 with TRBJ2-3, with 7 bases aligning to TRBD2. Germline V gene lookup returns CDR1 SQVTM and CDR2 ANQGSEA. This CDR3 contains 13 residues. Trimming took 7 bases from V and 2 from J; bases not matched to a gene: 6. This CDR3 is CSGGRGFTDTQYF. The CDR3 DNA reads as TGCAGCGGGGGGAGGGGCTTCACAGATACGCAGTATTTT.

CDR3 nucleotides: TGTGCCAGCAGTTTATTTCGGGGGACGGGCACAGATACGCAGTATTTT. As protein: CASSLFRGTGTDTQYF. This chain uses TRBV27 with TRBJ2-3; the D gene is possibly TRBD2 (6 bases). Trimming shortened V by 1 base and J by 1 base, and 12 bases separated the two germline ends. This CDR3 comprises 16 residues. Germline CDR1 reads MNHEY; CDR2 reads SMNVEV (reference sequence).

This clone was recorded only once. The chain carries TRBV7-9 and TRBJ2-7, with 9 bases identical to TRBD1. CDR1 and CDR2 from the germline V gene are SEHNR and FQNEAQ (reference sequence). V was pared by 4 bases and J by 7 bases, with 8 bases of the junction left unmatched. CDR3 length: 14 amino acids. The CDR3 coding sequence is TGTGCCAGCAGCTACCGGGACAGGGTTTGGGAGCAGTACTTC. Its translation is CASSYRDRVWEQYF.

V usage is TRBV29-1 and J usage is TRBJ2-1; no definite D call. Germline V gives CDR1 SQVTM, CDR2 ANQGSEA. The V end lost 3 bases, the J end lost 2 bases, and 5 bases lay between the germline ends. This CDR3 has 12 amino acids. CDR3 DNA sequence: TGCAGCGTTGAGCTTACCTACAATGAGCAGTTCTTC. It specifies CSVELTYNEQFF.

The genes are TRBV7-6 and TRBJ2-7; 7 nucleotides agree with TRBD1. Germline trimming cut 1 base from V and 4 bases from J; bases unmatched to any gene: 4. Germline values: CDR1 SGHVS, CDR2 FNYEAQ. This CDR3 is built from 14 residues. The DNA of the CDR3 is TGTGCCAGCAGCTTAGAGCCAGGGGGATACGAGCAGTACTTC. This sequence encodes CASSLEPGGYEQYF.

This clone occurred once. This sequence joins TRBV7-3 and TRBJ2-3; D not resolved. The V and J ends lost 5 bases and 4 bases respectively, with 10 bases between them. Germline CDR1 SGHTA, CDR2 FQGTGA. The CDR3 contains 13 residues. The CDR3 sequence: CASSPYGPDTQYF. CDR3 DNA sequence: TGTGCCAGCAGCCCGTACGGTCCAGATACGCAGTATTTT.

This clone has more than one count but fewer than ten. The V call is TRBV29-1, the J call TRBJ2-4; possibly TRBD2 for D (5 bases). Germline V gene lookup returns CDR1 SQVTM and CDR2 ANQGSEA. V was clipped by 1 base and J by 7 bases, with 11 bases between them. CDR3 size: 13 residues. The CDR3 sequence is CSVEGRGMNIQYF. CDR3 coding DNA: TGCAGCGTTGAAGGCAGAGGGATGAACATTCAGTACTTC.

This sequence joins TRBV28 and TRBJ2-5; possible D gene TRBD1, 5 bases. The DNA matches TRBJ2-7 better at its end, which makes the J call doubtful. Germline CDR1 reads MDHEN; CDR2 reads SYDVKM. This CDR3 contains 13 residues. CDR3 region: CASIGQGLLEQYF. The CDR3 coding sequence is TGTGCCAGCATCGGGCAGGGTTTGCTCGAGCAGTACTTC.

J is TRBJ2-5 and V is TRBV7-6; 8 bases align to TRBD1. The CDR3 contains 14 residues. Trimming cost V 5 bases and J 3 bases; bases outside gene matches: 5. The germline gives CDR1 SGHVS, CDR2 FNYEAQ. The CDR3 loop is CASSHGTGEETQYF. The CDR3 coding sequence is TGTGCCAGCAGCCATGGGACAGGCGAAGAGACCCAGTACTTC. Looking up the rest from reference TRBV7-6 and TRBJ2-5 gives the full variable domain: GAGVSQSPRYKVTKRGQDVALRCDPISGHVSLYWYRQALGQGPEFLTYFNYEAQQDKSGLPNDRFSAERPEGSISTLTIQRTEQRDSAMYRCASSHGTGEETQYFGPGTRLLVL.

The J gene is TRBJ1-5, the V gene TRBV6-1; a weak D match, TRBD1 (6 bases). Trimming pared 0 bases from V and 6 bases from J, leaving 12 bases between. Germline CDR1 is MNHNS and CDR2 is SASEGT. The CDR3 is 15 amino acids. CDR3 in DNA: TGTGCCAGCAGTGAAGCGTCTGGGGGCCTTCAGCCCCAGCATTTT. Protein: CASSEASGGLQPQHF.

The gene calls are TRBV19 and TRBJ2-2, with D possibly being TRBD1 (6 bases). Germline V gene data show CDR1 as LNHDA and CDR2 as SQIVND (reference sequence). The V end was cut by 6 bases, the J end by 2 bases, with 16 bases between. CDR3 length equals 16 residues. The CDR3 nucleotides read TGTGCCAGTAGCCGGTCAACAGGGCCCAACACCGGGGAGCTGTTTTTT. Amino acids: CASSRSTGPNTGELFF. The whole variable domain, filled in from reference TRBV19 and TRBJ2-2, reads DGGITQSPKYLFRKEGQNVTLSCEQNLNHDAMYWYRQDPGQGLRLIYYSQIVNDFQKGDIAEGYSVSREKKESFPLTVTSAQKNPTAFYLCASSRSTGPNTGELFFGEGSRLTVL.

The V call is TRBV5-1, the J call TRBJ1-4, with 9 bases identical to TRBD1. With V trimmed by 5 bases and J by 1 base, 6 bases remained unmatched. The CDR3 length is 16 residues. CDR1 is SGHRS, CDR2 YFSETQ, per germline. CDR3 residues: CASRRTGGGTNEKLFF. The CDR3 region has the DNA TGCGCCAGCAGACGAACAGGGGGCGGAACTAATGAAAAACTGTTTTTT.